This TCR beta chain was profiled in a study of OX40 agonist ivuxolimab in advanced cancers. Libraries were prepared by immunoSEQ multiplex PCR; TCRdb keeps only in-frame clonotypes and omits some of them. The table records tens of thousands of clones, 82% of them present only once. V gave up 1 base and J gave up 5 bases, with 5 bases separating them. Germline loops: CDR1 MGHDK, CDR2 SYGVNS. The CDR3 consists of 12 residues. Collection of blood occurred at baseline, at cycle 4 day 1, and at cycle 7 day 1. This TCR came from an adult with an advanced solid tumor such as melanoma, head and neck, liver or kidney cancer. The chain links TRBV25-1 to TRBJ1-2; no clear D gene. The source was CD4+ or CD8+ T cells sorted from blood, collected in a trial of the OX40 agonist ivuxolimab. As DNA, the CDR3 is TGTGCCAGCAGTGAATTAAAATATGGCTACACCTTC. Translating it yields CASSELKYGYTF.